Listed below are T cell receptor beta chains from one sample, sequenced in a study of blood T cell repertoires in COVID-19. Only in-frame clones appear in the TCRdb table, and some are missing; sequencing was by immunoSEQ multiplex PCR. This sample has about 100,000 clones, with about 80% found just once. The sample consisted of peripheral blood. The receptors derive from an older man with acute or convalescent COVID-19. The CDR3 runs from the conserved cysteine through the conserved F or W. D genes are given only for firm matches. Clone size is not always given. Where it is, it says once, few, many or a class for expanded clones.

TRBD1	-	TRBV19	TRBJ1-6	CASSNRQGSSSYNSPLHF
TRBD2	few	TRBV5-1	TRBJ2-1	CASSLAMRGINEQFF
-	-	TRBV5-4	TRBJ2-5	CASSTRDYQETQYF
-	-	TRBV29-1	TRBJ1-2	CSATTANYGYTF
TRBD1	once	TRBV6-5	TRBJ1-2	CASSSPDREGHGYTF
TRBD1	-	TRBV7-9	TRBJ2-2	CAPSKGTGIPGELFF
-	-	TRBV21-1	TRBJ2-5	CASSIPGGLETQYF
-	-	TRBV29-1	TRBJ1-2	CSVNLLGASGYTF
TRBD1	-	TRBV9	TRBJ1-4	CASSEPAGGVNEKLFF
TRBD2	-	TRBV6-1	TRBJ2-5	CASIELAGGETQYF
TRBD1	-	TRBV11-3	TRBJ2-2	CASSYDRGDTGELFF
TRBD1	-	TRBV5-1	TRBJ2-2	CASSLMTGGATGELFF
TRBD1	-	TRBV12-5	TRBJ2-6	CASGIRRQGSSGANVLTF
TRBD1	-	TRBV19	TRBJ1-5	CASSISGGVNQPQHF
TRBD2	-	TRBV7-6	TRBJ2-3	CASSLRGGTDTQYF
TRBD1	-	TRBV7-3	TRBJ2-7	CASSRSGTGAGEQYF
TRBD2	-	TRBV15	TRBJ2-3	CATSRLAGASTDTQYF
TRBD2	-	TRBV10-2	TRBJ2-1	CASSETAGVYNEQFF
-	-	TRBV5-1	TRBJ2-7	CASSLVGVLVGLKDEQYF
-	-	TRBV12-3/TRBV12-4	TRBJ1-1	CASSLAGATEAFF
-	-	TRBV12-3/TRBV12-4	TRBJ1-1	CASSSGRGTAFF
-	-	TRBV3-1/TRBV3-2	TRBJ1-5	CASGGTSNQPQHF
-	-	TRBV5-1	TRBJ2-5	CASSWPSETQYF
-	-	TRBV12-5	TRBJ1-2	CASGLDGGGYTF
-	-	TRBV7-9	TRBJ1-1	CASSYKNTEAFF
TRBD2	-	TRBV2	TRBJ2-7	CASSEAQLAGGYEQYF
TRBD2	-	TRBV9	TRBJ2-2	CASSVGDSSGANTGELFF
TRBD2	-	TRBV3-1/TRBV3-2	TRBJ2-1	CASSHGLAGYNEQFF
-	once	TRBV7-2	TRBJ2-2	CASSPILRNTGELFF
-	once	TRBV18	TRBJ1-5	CASFSGGNQPQHF
TRBD2	-	TRBV3-1/TRBV3-2	TRBJ2-1	CASRPVTSGVHEQFF
-	few	TRBV3-1/TRBV3-2	TRBJ2-1	CASSHQYNEQFF
TRBD2	-	TRBV5-1	TRBJ2-3	CASYASGGGSDTQYF
-	-	TRBV11-2	TRBJ2-1	CASSLGRRGSYNEQFF